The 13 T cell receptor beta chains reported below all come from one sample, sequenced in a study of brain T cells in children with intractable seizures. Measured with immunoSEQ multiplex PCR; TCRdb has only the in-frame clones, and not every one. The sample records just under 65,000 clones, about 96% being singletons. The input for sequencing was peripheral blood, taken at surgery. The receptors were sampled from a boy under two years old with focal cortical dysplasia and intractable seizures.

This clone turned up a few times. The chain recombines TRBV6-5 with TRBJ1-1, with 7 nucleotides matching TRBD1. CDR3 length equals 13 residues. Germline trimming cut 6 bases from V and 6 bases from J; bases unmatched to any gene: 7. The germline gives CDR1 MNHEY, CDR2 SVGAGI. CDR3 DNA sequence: TGTGCCAGCAGCTTCCGACAGGGCCCTGAAGCTTTCTTT. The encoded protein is CASSFRQGPEAFF.

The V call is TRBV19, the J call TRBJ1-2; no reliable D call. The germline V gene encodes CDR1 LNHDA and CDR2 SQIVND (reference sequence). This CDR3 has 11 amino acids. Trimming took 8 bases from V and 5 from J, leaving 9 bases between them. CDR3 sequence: CASSTRYGYTF. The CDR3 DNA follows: TGTGCCAGTTCCACTAGGTATGGCTACACCTTC. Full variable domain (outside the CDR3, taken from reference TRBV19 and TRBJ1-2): DGGITQSPKYLFRKEGQNVTLSCEQNLNHDAMYWYRQDPGQGLRLIYYSQIVNDFQKGDIAEGYSVSREKKESFPLTVTSAQKNPTAFYLCASSTRYGYTFGSGTRLTVV.

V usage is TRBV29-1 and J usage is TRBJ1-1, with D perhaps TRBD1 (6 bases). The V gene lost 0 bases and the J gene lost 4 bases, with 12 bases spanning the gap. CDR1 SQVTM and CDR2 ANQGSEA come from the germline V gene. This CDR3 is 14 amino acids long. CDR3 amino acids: CSVEEGGGVTEAFF. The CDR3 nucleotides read TGCAGCGTTGAAGAAGGAGGGGGTGTCACTGAAGCTTTCTTT.

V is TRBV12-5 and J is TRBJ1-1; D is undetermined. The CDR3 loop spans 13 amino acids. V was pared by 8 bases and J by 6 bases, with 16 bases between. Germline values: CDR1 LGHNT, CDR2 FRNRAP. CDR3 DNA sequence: TGTGCTAGTTCCGACTTACCTTCGCCTGAAGCTTTCTTT. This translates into CASSDLPSPEAFF.

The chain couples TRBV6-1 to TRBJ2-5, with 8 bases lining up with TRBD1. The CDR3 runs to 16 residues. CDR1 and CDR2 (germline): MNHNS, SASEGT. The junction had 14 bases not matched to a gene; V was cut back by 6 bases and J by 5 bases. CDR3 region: CASRELPGQVRETQYF. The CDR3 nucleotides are TGTGCCAGCAGAGAACTTCCGGGACAGGTTAGGGAGACCCAGTACTTC.

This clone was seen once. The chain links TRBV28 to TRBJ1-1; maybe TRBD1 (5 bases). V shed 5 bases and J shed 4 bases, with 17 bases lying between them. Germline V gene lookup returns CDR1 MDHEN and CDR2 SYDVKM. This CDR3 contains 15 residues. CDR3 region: CASSVTGWVRTEAFF. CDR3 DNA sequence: TGTGCCAGCAGTGTTACAGGTTGGGTACGCACTGAAGCTTTCTTT.

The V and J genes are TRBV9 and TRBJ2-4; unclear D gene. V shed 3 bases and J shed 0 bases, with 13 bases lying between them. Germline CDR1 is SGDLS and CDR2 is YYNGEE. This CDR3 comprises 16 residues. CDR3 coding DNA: TGTGCCAGCAGCGGAGGACGGTCTTTAGCCAAAAACATTCAGTACTTC. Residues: CASSGGRSLAKNIQYF. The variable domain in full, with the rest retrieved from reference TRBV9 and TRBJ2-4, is DSGVTQTPKHLITATGQRVTLRCSPRSGDLSVYWYQQSLDQGLQFLIQYYNGEERAKGNILERFSAQQFPDLHSELNLSSLELGDSALYFCASSGGRSLAKNIQYFGAGTRLSVL.

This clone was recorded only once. The CDR3 DNA is TGTGCCAGCAGCCAACCCGGGACCTCGAACACCGGGGAGCTGTTTTTT. Translating gives CASSQPGTSNTGELFF. The V and J genes are TRBV4-2 and TRBJ2-2; D is perhaps TRBD1 or TRBD2 (5 bases each). V was shortened by 2 bases and J by 0 bases, with 10 bases between the two germline ends. The CDR3 runs to 16 residues. Germline CDR1 LGHNA, CDR2 YNFKEQ.

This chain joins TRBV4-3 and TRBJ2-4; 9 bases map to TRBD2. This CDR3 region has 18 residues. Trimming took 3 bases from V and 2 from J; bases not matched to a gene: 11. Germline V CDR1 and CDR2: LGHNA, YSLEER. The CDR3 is CASSQVPISGSSKNIQYF. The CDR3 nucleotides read TGCGCCAGCAGCCAGGTCCCAATTAGCGGGAGTTCCAAAAACATTCAGTACTTC.

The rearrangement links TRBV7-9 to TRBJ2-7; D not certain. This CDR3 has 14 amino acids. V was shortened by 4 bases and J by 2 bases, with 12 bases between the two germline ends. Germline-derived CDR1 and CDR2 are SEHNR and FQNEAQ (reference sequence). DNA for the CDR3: TGTGCCAGCAGCTCGGTGGGAAGGCCCTACGAGCAGTACTTC. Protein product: CASSSVGRPYEQYF.

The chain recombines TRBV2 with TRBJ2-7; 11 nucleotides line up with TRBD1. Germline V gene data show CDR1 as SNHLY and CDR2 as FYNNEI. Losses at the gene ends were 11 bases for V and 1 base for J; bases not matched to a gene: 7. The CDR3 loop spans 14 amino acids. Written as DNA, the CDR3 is TGTGCCGTCCACCGGGACAGGGGGTCCTACGAGCAGTACTTC. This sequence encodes CAVHRDRGSYEQYF. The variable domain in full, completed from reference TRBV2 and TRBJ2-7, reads EPEVTQTPSHQVTQMGQEVILRCVPISNHLYFYWYRQILGQKVEFLVSFYNNEISEKSEIFDDQFSVERPDGSNFTLKIRSTKLEDSAMYFCAVHRDRGSYEQYFGPGTRLTVT.

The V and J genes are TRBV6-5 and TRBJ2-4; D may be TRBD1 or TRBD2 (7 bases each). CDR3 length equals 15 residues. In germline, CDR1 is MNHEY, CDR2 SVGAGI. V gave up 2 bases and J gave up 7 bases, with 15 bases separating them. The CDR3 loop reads CASSYVGGGQNIQYF. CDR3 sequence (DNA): TGTGCCAGCAGTTACGTTGGGGGGGGACAGAACATTCAGTACTTC.

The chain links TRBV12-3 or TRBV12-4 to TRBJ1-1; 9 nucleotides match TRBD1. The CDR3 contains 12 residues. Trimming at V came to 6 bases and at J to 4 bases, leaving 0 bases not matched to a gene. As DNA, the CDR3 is TGTGCCAGCAGGACAGGGGGCACTGAAGCTTTCTTT. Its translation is CASRTGGTEAFF.